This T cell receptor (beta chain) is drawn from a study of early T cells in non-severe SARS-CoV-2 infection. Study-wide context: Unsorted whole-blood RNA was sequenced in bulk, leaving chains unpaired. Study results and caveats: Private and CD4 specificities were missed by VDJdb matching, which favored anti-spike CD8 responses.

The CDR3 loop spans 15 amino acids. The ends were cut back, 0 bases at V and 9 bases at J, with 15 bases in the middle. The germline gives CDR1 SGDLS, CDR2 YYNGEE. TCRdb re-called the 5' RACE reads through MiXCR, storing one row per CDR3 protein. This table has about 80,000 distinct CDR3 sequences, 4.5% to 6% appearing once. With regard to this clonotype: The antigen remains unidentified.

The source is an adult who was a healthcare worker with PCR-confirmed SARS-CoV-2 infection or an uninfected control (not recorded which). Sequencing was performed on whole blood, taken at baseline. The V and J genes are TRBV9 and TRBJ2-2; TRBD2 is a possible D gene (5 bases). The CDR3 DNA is TGTGCCAGCAGCGTAGAGTTCGAGGGAACCAGGGAGCTGTTTTTT. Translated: CASSVEFEGTRELFF. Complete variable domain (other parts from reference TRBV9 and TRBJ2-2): DSGVTQTPKHLITATGQRVTLRCSPRSGDLSVYWYQQSLDQGLQFLIQYYNGEERAKGNILERFSAQQFPDLHSELNLSSLELGDSALYFCASSVEFEGTRELFFGEGSRLTVL.